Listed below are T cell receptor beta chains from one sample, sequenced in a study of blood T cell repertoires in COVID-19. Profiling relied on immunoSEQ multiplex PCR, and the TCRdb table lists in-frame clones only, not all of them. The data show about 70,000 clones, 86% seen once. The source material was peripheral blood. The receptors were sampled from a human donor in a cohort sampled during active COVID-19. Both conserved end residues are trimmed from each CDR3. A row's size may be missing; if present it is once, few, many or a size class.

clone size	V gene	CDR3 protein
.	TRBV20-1	SASPDSVTDTQY
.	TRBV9	ASSLGLAHGELF
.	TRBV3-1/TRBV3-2	ASSRPKGQGGNNEQF
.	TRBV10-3	AIKEGNNSPLH
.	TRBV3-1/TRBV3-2	ASSPGLAGVNNEQF
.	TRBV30	AWSVRGEQY
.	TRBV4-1	ASSRWDRETGELF
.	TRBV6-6	ASSIDGINTEAF
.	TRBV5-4	ASSSTDRDNGYEQY
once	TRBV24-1	ATSDLGDRGSGELF
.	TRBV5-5	ASSLRPGHNEQF
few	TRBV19	ASGDRDSVGNQPQH
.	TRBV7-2	ASSSGFQSGELF
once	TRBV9	ASSVYRGSGANVLT
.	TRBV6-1	ASSELGGRGTEAF
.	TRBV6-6	ASKRGDTDTQY
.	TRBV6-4	ASREGQY
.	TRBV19	ASSLTGSKAYEQY
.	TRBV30	AWSVLRTQNSPLH
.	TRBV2	ASRSGSISNQPQH
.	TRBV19	ASRAFPGTGEAYGYT
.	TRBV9	ASSEGTSGDSYNEQF
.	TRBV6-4	ASSDGTGHNEQF
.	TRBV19	ASSTGYWDGYT
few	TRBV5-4	ASSLGGGGGYT
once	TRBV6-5	ASSYTGSYEQY
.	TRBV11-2	ASSRGQGETQY
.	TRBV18	ASSPPGIPNEQY
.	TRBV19	ASRFRGQFDGYT
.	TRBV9	ASSVASAKDTQY
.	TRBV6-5	ASSYSTSGTYEQY
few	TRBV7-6	ASSFNIGGGTDTQY
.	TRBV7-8	ASTSGFGSNQPQH
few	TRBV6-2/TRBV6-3	ASSYSSPDRVHGYT
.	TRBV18	ASSAGQGQTGPLH
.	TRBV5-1	ASSLGAGQSYGYT
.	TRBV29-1	SVEDRATNEKLF
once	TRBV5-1	ASSGGTGLTGQY
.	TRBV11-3	ASNFEETTEAF
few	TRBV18	ASSPLGTSGSEQY
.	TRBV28	ASSLGEWDRGSEQY
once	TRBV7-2	ASSLGGLASAGELF
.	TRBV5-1	ASSVTGPGEKLF
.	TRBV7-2	ASSLAGGVETQY
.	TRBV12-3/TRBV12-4	ASGGEFSN